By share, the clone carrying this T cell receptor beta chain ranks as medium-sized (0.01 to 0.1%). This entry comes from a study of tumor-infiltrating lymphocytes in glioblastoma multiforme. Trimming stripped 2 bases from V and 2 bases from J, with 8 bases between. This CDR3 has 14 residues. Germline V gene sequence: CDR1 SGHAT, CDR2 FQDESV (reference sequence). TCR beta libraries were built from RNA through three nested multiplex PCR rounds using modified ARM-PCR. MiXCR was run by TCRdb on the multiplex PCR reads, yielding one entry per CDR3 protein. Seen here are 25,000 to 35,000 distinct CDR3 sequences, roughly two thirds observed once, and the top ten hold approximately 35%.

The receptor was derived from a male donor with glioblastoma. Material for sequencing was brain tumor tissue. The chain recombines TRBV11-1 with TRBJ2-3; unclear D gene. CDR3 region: CASSLWAYTDTQYF. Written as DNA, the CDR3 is TGTGCCAGCAGCTTATGGGCCTACACAGATACGCAGTATTTT.